Listed below are T cell receptor beta chains from one sample, sequenced in a study of regulatory T cells. Profiling relied on immunoSEQ multiplex PCR, and the TCRdb table lists in-frame clones only, not all of them. The profile shows around 16,000 clones, roughly 82% of them singletons. Sequenced material: conventional CD4+ T cells sorted from blood. The receptors were gathered from a person aged 25 to 39 with CD3G deficiency. Both conserved end residues are part of each CDR3. The order of the fields is clone size, V gene, D gene, J gene, CDR3 DNA, CDR3 protein. A D gene is named only where the DNA matches it firmly. Clone size appears in some rows only: once, few, many, or a class for an expanded clone.

>-|TRBV28|-|TRBJ2-2
TGTGCCAGCAGTTCACCTGACTGGCATGCCACCGGGGAGCTGTTTTTT
CASSSPDWHATGELFF
>-|TRBV5-1|TRBD1|TRBJ2-5
TGCGCCAGCAGCTTCACAGGGGAAGGGACCCAGTACTTC
CASSFTGEGTQYF
>-|TRBV6-5|TRBD1|TRBJ1-2
TGTGCCAGCACCAGGGGGCGAGGCTACACCTTC
CASTRGRGYTF
>few|TRBV28|-|TRBJ1-1
TGTGCCAGCAGTTTAATCTCGGCCAACACTGAAGCTTTCTTT
CASSLISANTEAFF
>-|TRBV19|TRBD1|TRBJ1-1
TGTGCCAGTGGAGACAGGGTGGGCACTGAAGCTTTCTTT
CASGDRVGTEAFF
>-|TRBV11-2|-|TRBJ2-3
TGTGCCAGCAGTACCATCAGGGGGCGGGGGGATACGCAGTATTTT
CASSTIRGRGDTQYF
>-|TRBV6-9|-|TRBJ1-1
TGTGCCAGCAGTGAAGACAGGTGGAGGGACACTGAGGCTTTCTTT
CASSEDRWRDTEAFF
>once|TRBV28|TRBD1|TRBJ1-2
TGTGCCAGCTCGGGGACAGGGGGCGCTTGGGGCTACACCTTC
CASSGTGGAWGYTF
>-|TRBV6-1|-|TRBJ1-5
TGTGCCAGCAGTGACCGTTTCGGGCCCCAGCATTTT
CASSDRFGPQHF
>-|TRBV28|-|TRBJ2-7
TGTGCCAGCAGCTACCAAGACTACGAGCAGTACTTC
CASSYQDYEQYF
>-|TRBV13|TRBD2|TRBJ2-1
TGTGCCAGCAGCTTCTTGCCGGGAGGGACCAATGAGCAGTTCTTC
CASSFLPGGTNEQFF
>-|TRBV27|-|TRBJ2-6
TGTGCCAGCAAGTCCCCTAGCTCTGGGGCCAACGTCCTGACTTTC
CASKSPSSGANVLTF
>-|TRBV28|-|TRBJ1-5
TGTGCCAGCGGCCCCCCCCACTTTTCGCTAAACTTTAATCAGCCCCAGCATTTT
CASGPPHFSLNFNQPQHF
>few|TRBV7-9|TRBD1|TRBJ1-1
TGTGCCAGCAGCTTCGACGGGGACAGTAGAAAAGCTTTCTTT
CASSFDGDSRKAFF
>-|TRBV18|TRBD1|TRBJ2-7
TGTGCCAGCTCCCCCGGACAGGGGGGCCACGAGCAGTACTTC
CASSPGQGGHEQYF
>once|TRBV28|-|TRBJ1-5
TGTGCCAGCAGTTCTAGTTCCGGGACGAGCGGGCATTTT
CASSSSSGTSGHF
>once|TRBV28|TRBD2|TRBJ2-4
TGTGCCAGCAGTTTAAGGAGCGGGGGGGCCAAAAACATTCAGTACTTC
CASSLRSGGAKNIQYF
>-|TRBV29-1|-|TRBJ1-1
TGCAGTGCCTGGACGGGGGGGACTGAAGCTTTCTTT
CSAWTGGTEAFF
>-|TRBV27|-|TRBJ1-1
TGTGCCAGCAGAATTCATAAAGGGACTGAAGCTTTCTTT
CASRIHKGTEAFF
>-|TRBV11-2|TRBD1|TRBJ2-7
TGTGCCAGCAGCGCGGGACAGGCCTACGAGCAGTACTTC
CASSAGQAYEQYF
>-|TRBV5-1|-|TRBJ2-6
TGCGCCAGTCGGACTATTTTAGGTACTGGGGCCAACGTCCTGACTTTC
CASRTILGTGANVLTF
>-|TRBV6-6|-|TRBJ1-2
TGTGCCAGCAGTTCCCCGGGTAGAGTGTGGGGCTACACCTTC
CASSSPGRVWGYTF
>-|TRBV28|-|TRBJ2-2
TGTGCCAGCAGTTTGGAACCCCGCCGGGCCGGGGAGCTGTTTTTT
CASSLEPRRAGELFF
>-|TRBV7-5|-|TRBJ2-4
TGTGCCAGAAGCCTTACAAAAGCCAAAAACATTCAGTACTTC
CARSLTKAKNIQYF
>-|TRBV20-1|-|TRBJ2-3
TGCAGTGCCGTTATTACAGATACGCAGTATTTT
CSAVITDTQYF
>-|TRBV28|TRBD1|TRBJ2-7
TGTGCCAGCAGTTCCGCCGGGACAGGGCTCTTCTACGAGCAGTACTTC
CASSSAGTGLFYEQYF
>-|TRBV5-1|-|TRBJ2-2
TGCGCCAGCAGCTTGGGGGACCGTTCGTCAACCGGGGAGCTGTTTTTT
CASSLGDRSSTGELFF
>-|TRBV6-6|-|TRBJ1-1
TGTGCCAGCAGTTACGGAGGGGACACTGAAGCTTTCTTT
CASSYGGDTEAFF
>-|TRBV28|TRBD1|TRBJ1-1
TGTGCCAGCAGTCGACAGGGCTTTTACACTGAAGCTTTCTTT
CASSRQGFYTEAFF
>-|TRBV6-1|TRBD1|TRBJ1-2
TGTGCCAGCAGCGCCGCCGGGACAGGGTTTGGCTACACCTTC
CASSAAGTGFGYTF
>-|TRBV6-6|-|TRBJ1-2
TGTGCCAGCAGCCACTCGCTAGGGGCGGAAGGCTACACCTTC
CASSHSLGAEGYTF
>-|TRBV6-1|-|TRBJ2-7
TGTGCCAGCAGTGAGCCCTCCAGGGGCTACGAGCAGTACTTC
CASSEPSRGYEQYF
>-|TRBV6-5|TRBD1|TRBJ2-6
TGTGCCAGCAGTTCCCGGACAGGCTCTGGGGCCAACGTCCTGACTTTC
CASSSRTGSGANVLTF
>-|TRBV11-2|TRBD1|TRBJ2-7
TGTGCCAGCAGCTTAGCCCCGACAGGGGCACACGAGCAGTACTTC
CASSLAPTGAHEQYF
>-|TRBV7-9|-|TRBJ2-6
TGTGCCAGCAGCTTGGCAAATCTTATAGCTGGGGCCAACGTCCTGACTTTC
CASSLANLIAGANVLTF
>-|TRBV28|TRBD2|TRBJ2-5
TGTGCCAGCAGTTTCGGCGGGGGGTACCAAGAGACCCAGTACTTC
CASSFGGGYQETQYF
>-|TRBV6-1|-|TRBJ2-1
TGTGCCAGCAGCCCCCAGCTGACAGGAGGAATGTTCTTC
CASSPQLTGGMFF
>-|TRBV6-1|-|TRBJ2-7
TGTGCCAGCAAACCGACAGGAGGTTCCTACGAGCAGTACTTC
CASKPTGGSYEQYF
>-|TRBV5-1|-|TRBJ2-3
TGCGCCAGCAGCTTGGGGACGTCCACAGATACGCAGTATTTT
CASSLGTSTDTQYF
>-|TRBV28|-|TRBJ1-5
TGTGCCAGCAGTTTACTGGATCAGCCCCAGCATTTT
CASSLLDQPQHF
>-|TRBV29-1|TRBD1|TRBJ2-7
TGCAGCGTTTCATTGTGGGGACAGGGAAAGGCCTACGAGCAGTACTTC
CSVSLWGQGKAYEQYF
>-|TRBV28|-|TRBJ1-2
TGTGCCAGCAGCCCAGGGACAATCCATGGCTACACCTTC
CASSPGTIHGYTF
>-|TRBV28|TRBD1|TRBJ1-1
TGTGCCAGCAGGGGACAGGGGCGGACTGAAGCTTTCTTT
CASRGQGRTEAFF
>-|TRBV7-9|-|TRBJ1-2
TGTGCCAGCAGCTTGACAGCTGACTATGGCTACACCTTC
CASSLTADYGYTF
>-|TRBV7-9|-|TRBJ2-7
TGTGCCAGCGCCCGGGACGTCTTCACCGAGCAGTACTTC
CASARDVFTEQYF
>-|TRBV7-9|-|TRBJ2-7
TGTGCCAGCAGCTTAGACGCCCGCCAAGGGCGGCAGTACTTC
CASSLDARQGRQYF